This T cell receptor (beta chain) derives from a study of T-cell reconstitution after alpha-beta-depleted transplantation in children (dated by TCRdb to the mid-2010s). With respect to the entire study: T-cell immune reconstitution after TCRalphabeta/CD19-depleted allogeneic hematopoietic cell transplantation in children was quantitatively tracked in the study by means of TCR repertoire profiling. General findings and caveats noted by the study authors: The high TCRbeta diversity at day 60 in some patients was ascribed to recipient T cells and intrathymic progenitors that had survived conditioning. Over subsequent months, a decline in hyperexpanded clone frequencies was noted, and after one year, T-cell counts and TCRbeta diversity were mostly ascribed to newly produced T cells. Apparently early alphabetaT-cell count recovery about two months after transplant reportedly relied on only several hundred rapidly expanded clones derived from non-depleted graft cells.

Regarding this clonotype: Its antigen remains unidentified. No qualities accompany the bases; no much larger clone lies one base away.

The method was PCR. The instrument was an Illumina HiSeq 2500. Molecular barcoding was employed in the preparation of TCR libraries, with unique molecular identifiers being used to normalize TCRbeta repertoire quantification. The public sequencing data were trimmed at Q25 with fastp and processed into clonotypes with MiXCR by TCRdb, which kept only in-frame beta chains. Entries are consolidated by CDR3 protein sequence, retaining the most common genes and DNA. This sample comprises about 980,000 distinct CDR3 sequences, around 30% of them detected only once. Roughly 31% of the sample rests with the top ten. The treatment or condition tag for this specimen amounts to: allogeneic hematopoietic cell transplantation with graft depleted of TCRalphabeta T cells and CD19 B cells. The children who served as transplant recipients had been given grafts of TCRalphabeta/CD19-depleted allogeneic hematopoietic cells.

Via the germline V gene, CDR1 is MDHEN and CDR2 SYDVKM. The CDR3 numbers 13 residues from cysteine through phenylalanine. The retained sequence is limited to the CDR3, 39 bases, with the frame set at the first base. V gives up 8 bases and J gives up 7 bases, and the segment between their germline ends measures 12 bases. The sequencing used PBMCs, mostly from graft donor cells, collected 360 days after TCRalphabeta/CD19-depleted stem cell transplant. Here the chain combines TRBV28 and TRBJ2-6, with a tentative D gene TRBD1 over 6 matching bases. This sequence originates from a boy younger than two who had a stem cell transplant for SCID, so the T cells may come from the graft donor. The CDR3 has the sequence CASGYRVANVLTF. The DNA sequence is as follows: TGTGCCAGCGGTTACAGGGTAGCCAACGTCCTGACTTTC. With the rest looked up from the reference TRBV28 and TRBJ2-6 genes rather than sequenced, the full variable domain is DVKVTQSSRYLVKRTGEKVFLECVQDMDHENMFWYRQDPGLGLRLIYFSYDVKMKEKGDIPEGYSVSREKKERFSLILESASTNQTSMYLCASGYRVANVLTFGAGSRLTVL.